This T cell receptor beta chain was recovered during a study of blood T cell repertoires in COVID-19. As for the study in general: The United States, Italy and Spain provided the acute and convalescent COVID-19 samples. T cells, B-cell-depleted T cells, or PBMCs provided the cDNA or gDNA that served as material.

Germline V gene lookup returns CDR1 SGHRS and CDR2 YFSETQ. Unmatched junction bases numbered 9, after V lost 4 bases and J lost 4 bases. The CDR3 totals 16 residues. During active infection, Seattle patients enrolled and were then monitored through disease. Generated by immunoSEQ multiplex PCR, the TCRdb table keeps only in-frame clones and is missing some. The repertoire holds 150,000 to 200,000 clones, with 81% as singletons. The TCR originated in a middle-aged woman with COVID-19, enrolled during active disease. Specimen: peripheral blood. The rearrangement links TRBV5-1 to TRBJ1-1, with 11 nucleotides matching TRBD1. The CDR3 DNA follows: TGCGCCAGCAGCACCGTCGTGGGACAGGGGGTCACTGAAGCTTTCTTT. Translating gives CASSTVVGQGVTEAFF.